The sequence of this TCR beta chain was determined in a study of beta chain features in type 1 diabetes. Study-wide background: All samples together contributed about 100,000,000 sorted cells for examination. General study points: Shorter TCRB CDR3s, moderately but significantly so, were found in Type 1 diabetes patients in all four CD4+ subsets.

What was sequenced were expressed TCRB transcripts, since all of the isolated RNA had been reverse transcribed. Produced via immunoSEQ multiplex PCR; TCRdb's table is partial and in-frame only. Of roughly 150,000 clones in the sample, 10% were seen once. Losses at the gene ends were 4 bases for V and 5 bases for J; bases not matched to a gene: 10. Germline values: CDR1 MNHEY, CDR2 SVGAGI. The CDR3 sequence is 15 residues long. Details on this clone: Antigen: not known.

J is TRBJ2-7 and V is TRBV6-5; 8 bases map to TRBD1. The source of this sequence is a man aged 25-45 years with type 1 diabetes. Sequencing was done on a sample of central memory CD4+ T cells from blood. CDR3 amino acids: CASSSGRTGRNEQYF. The CDR3 DNA is TGTGCCAGCAGTTCCGGTCGGACAGGGAGGAACGAGCAGTACTTC.